These T cell receptor beta chains were read from a single sample in a study of blood T cell repertoires in COVID-19. Generated by immunoSEQ multiplex PCR, the TCRdb table keeps only in-frame clones and is missing some. Found here are approximately 150,000 clones, roughly 88% of them singletons; the top ten hold 4.5% to 5%. Input material: peripheral blood. These TCRs come from a young man with COVID-19, enrolled during active disease. The CDR3 runs from the conserved cysteine through the conserved F or W. A D gene is named only where the DNA matches it firmly. Expanded clones are given a class, and other clones once, few, many or no size at all.

cdr3_nt	cdr3_aa	clone_size	j_call	d_call	v_call
TGTGCCATCAGTGAGCCCCCTCAAGAGACCCAGTACTTC	CAISEPPQETQYF	once	TRBJ2-5	.	TRBV10-3
TGTGCCAGCCAGGGTCGGGTAGAGACCCAGTACTTC	CASQGRVETQYF	.	TRBJ2-5	.	TRBV18
TGCAGCGCTCTAACAGGGGGCGACGAGCAGTACTTC	CSALTGGDEQYF	.	TRBJ2-7	TRBD1	TRBV29-1
TGTGCCAGCAGCCGATCGAGGCGTTTCGATTCACCCCTCCACTTT	CASSRSRRFDSPLHF	few	TRBJ1-6	.	TRBV3-1/TRBV3-2
TGTGCCAGCAGCCCTGGCGGTAGCTCCTACAATGAGCAGTTCTTC	CASSPGGSSYNEQFF	.	TRBJ2-1	.	TRBV7-2
TGTGCCAGCAGCGGGGGACAGAGGCACAGAAACACCATATATTTT	CASSGGQRHRNTIYF	once	TRBJ1-3	TRBD1	TRBV9
TGTGCCAGCAGCTTGACAGTGCCTAATCAGCCCCAGCATTTT	CASSLTVPNQPQHF	.	TRBJ1-5	.	TRBV7-2
TGTGCCAGCAGCTTTCAAAGGTTCAGGGACACTGAAGCTTTCTTT	CASSFQRFRDTEAFF	once	TRBJ1-1	.	TRBV7-8
TGTGCCAGCAGCCCCGGGACTACAGACCACGCCTTTTACGAGCAGTACTTC	CASSPGTTDHAFYEQYF	.	TRBJ2-7	TRBD2	TRBV7-6
TGTGCCAGCAGCTTATTGGGAAAGACAGCTGGCTACACCTTC	CASSLLGKTAGYTF	.	TRBJ1-2	.	TRBV7-2
TGCGCCAGCAGCCCGACAGATAACCCCTACAATGAGCAGTTCTTC	CASSPTDNPYNEQFF	.	TRBJ2-1	.	TRBV4-1
TGTGCCAGCAGCTTAGTCGGGATTACCACAGATACGCAGTATTTT	CASSLVGITTDTQYF	.	TRBJ2-3	.	TRBV5-8
TGTGCCAGCAGCCGGAGGGCCGGGGCTTACGAGCAGTACTTC	CASSRRAGAYEQYF	.	TRBJ2-7	.	TRBV7-2
TGTGCCTGGAGCCCTCTGGGACTAGGGACGGGATACAATGAGCAGTTCTTC	CAWSPLGLGTGYNEQFF	.	TRBJ2-1	TRBD2	TRBV30
TGTGCCAGCAGTTACGCCCTTGGAGTCTACGAGCAGTACTTC	CASSYALGVYEQYF	.	TRBJ2-7	.	TRBV27
TGTGCCAGCAGTTTAGCCCCCTCAACAGGCTCTGAAGCTTTCTTT	CASSLAPSTGSEAFF	.	TRBJ1-1	.	TRBV27
TGTGCCAGCAGACCCACAGGACCCAATCAGCCCCAGCATTTT	CASRPTGPNQPQHF	.	TRBJ1-5	.	TRBV28
TGTGCCAGCAGCTTGGTACAGGGAGTTCCTATGAGTGGCTACACCTTC	CASSLVQGVPMSGYTF	.	TRBJ1-2	.	TRBV5-6
TGTGCCAGCAGCCGTCAGGGCTGGGAAAAACTATTTTTT	CASSRQGWEKLFF	.	TRBJ1-4	.	TRBV25-1
TGTGCCAGCCGCCGCACATGGGGCCACCACGAGCAGTACTTC	CASRRTWGHHEQYF	.	TRBJ2-7	.	TRBV16
TGTGCCAGCAGCTTAACACCAGGGGATAATGAAAAACTGCTTTTT	CASSLTPGDNEKLLF	.	TRBJ1-4	.	TRBV28
TGTGCCTGGAGTAGGCACAGGGGAAAGGCCGGGGAGCTGTTTTTT	CAWSRHRGKAGELFF	few	TRBJ2-2	TRBD1	TRBV30
TGTGCCAGCAGCGTAGGAACGAGGGATACCTCTGGAAACACCATATATTTT	CASSVGTRDTSGNTIYF	.	TRBJ1-3	.	TRBV9
TGTGCCAGCAGTATTTGGACTAGCGGCTACGAGCAGTACTTC	CASSIWTSGYEQYF	.	TRBJ2-7	TRBD2	TRBV11-2
TGTGCCAGCAGTCCCTCCTGGGCTAGCCGCACAGATACGCAGTATTTT	CASSPSWASRTDTQYF	.	TRBJ2-3	.	TRBV27
TGCGCCAGCTTCGGTAGCGGGGAGCTGTTTTTT	CASFGSGELFF	.	TRBJ2-2	.	TRBV5-1
TGTGCCAGCAGCTTAAACTCAGGGAATTCACCCCTCCACTTT	CASSLNSGNSPLHF	.	TRBJ1-6	.	TRBV13
TGCAGTGCTAGAAGGAGTAGTTCGAAATTCTTC	CSARRSSSKFF	.	TRBJ2-1	.	TRBV20-1
TGTGCCACCAGTGACCTCCGAGGTCGGAATGAGCAGTTCTTC	CATSDLRGRNEQFF	.	TRBJ2-1	.	TRBV24-1
TGCGCCAGCAAAGAGTGGACAGGAAGCACCTACAATGAGCAGTTCTTC	CASKEWTGSTYNEQFF	.	TRBJ2-1	TRBD1	TRBV5-1
TGCAGTGCTAGCGACGAGCAGTACTTC	CSASDEQYF	.	TRBJ2-7	.	TRBV20-1
TGTGCCAGCAGCTTTTATCGGGGGGTTAGCAGCAATCAGCCCCAGCATTTT	CASSFYRGVSSNQPQHF	.	TRBJ1-5	.	TRBV5-8
TGTGCCAGCAGCCAAGGACAAAGCAATCAGCCCCAGCATTTT	CASSQGQSNQPQHF	.	TRBJ1-5	.	TRBV4-2
TGTGCCAGCAGCTCTCTACAGGGGCCCGATGAAAAACTGCTTTTT	CASSSLQGPDEKLLF	.	TRBJ1-4	TRBD1	TRBV7-9
TGTGCCAGCACCCTACCTGAGGGCGGCTACACCTTC	CASTLPEGGYTF	once	TRBJ1-2	.	TRBV7-9
TGCGCCAGCGAGAACGGACAGGGGATTTACAATGAGCAGTTCTTC	CASENGQGIYNEQFF	.	TRBJ2-1	TRBD1	TRBV4-1
TGTGCCACCAGCAGAGAAAGGGGTTTATCTGGAAACACCATATATTTT	CATSRERGLSGNTIYF	.	TRBJ1-3	.	TRBV15
TGTGCCAGCAGTCCTGGGACAAGCACTGAAGCTTTCTTT	CASSPGTSTEAFF	.	TRBJ1-1	.	TRBV28
TGTGCCAGCAGCGGACGGACGGCAGTCGGAGCGGGGGGCTCCTACGAGCAGTACTTC	CASSGRTAVGAGGSYEQYF	.	TRBJ2-7	TRBD2	TRBV13
TGTGCCAGCTCACCACCGGTTTTAATAGCCTACAATGAGCAGTTCTTC	CASSPPVLIAYNEQFF	few	TRBJ2-1	.	TRBV18
TGTGCCAGCAGTCATAGCGGGAGCTCCTACAATGAGCAGTTCTTC	CASSHSGSSYNEQFF	.	TRBJ2-1	TRBD2	TRBV6-6
TGTGCCAGTGGACCGGGACAGGGGCATCAGCCCCAGCATTTT	CASGPGQGHQPQHF	.	TRBJ1-5	TRBD1	TRBV19
TGTGCCAGCAGCCTGGGACAGACCCTCTATAGCAATCAGCCCCAGCATTTT	CASSLGQTLYSNQPQHF	once	TRBJ1-5	TRBD1	TRBV5-8
TGTGCCAGCTCACCGTCTGGAGTAGCTGGGGCCAACGTCCTGACTTTC	CASSPSGVAGANVLTF	.	TRBJ2-6	.	TRBV18
TGTGCCAGCAGTTCCGGGACAGGGAATTCATTGGGCGTTCAGCCCCAGCATTTT	CASSSGTGNSLGVQPQHF	.	TRBJ1-5	TRBD1	TRBV28
TGTGCCACCAAGCGTGGGAATTCACCCCTCCACTTT	CATKRGNSPLHF	.	TRBJ1-6	.	TRBV15
TGTGCCAGCAGTGAAACGGCAGGGGTTGGGGGAAACACCATATATTTT	CASSETAGVGGNTIYF	.	TRBJ1-3	.	TRBV2
TGTGCCAGCAGGCCGTGGAGGGGCAAGTCGGAAGCTTTCTTT	CASRPWRGKSEAFF	.	TRBJ1-1	.	TRBV11-1
TGCAGCGTTGAGGGGCTAGCGGGAGGATCCTACAATGAGCAGTTCTTC	CSVEGLAGGSYNEQFF	.	TRBJ2-1	TRBD2	TRBV29-1
TGTGCCAGCAGTTCGCGTAGGACAGATGGCTACAATGAGCAGTTCTTC	CASSSRRTDGYNEQFF	.	TRBJ2-1	.	TRBV28
TGTGCCAGCAGTCACAGGGGTCCGGACGAGCAGTACTTC	CASSHRGPDEQYF	.	TRBJ2-7	TRBD1	TRBV6-2/TRBV6-3
TGTGCCACCAGTGATTTAGGGGCCCCACGGCATGAGCAGTTCTTC	CATSDLGAPRHEQFF	few	TRBJ2-1	.	TRBV24-1
TGTGCCTGGAGTTACGGGACAGGGGACGAGCAGTACTTC	CAWSYGTGDEQYF	.	TRBJ2-7	TRBD1	TRBV30
TGTGCCAGCAGTTCCCACAGGACAGGGAAGTATGGCTACACCTTC	CASSSHRTGKYGYTF	.	TRBJ1-2	TRBD1	TRBV6-5
TGTGCCAGCAGTTCCCCCGGGGGGGGGAACTATGGCTACACCTTC	CASSSPGGGNYGYTF	.	TRBJ1-2	.	TRBV28